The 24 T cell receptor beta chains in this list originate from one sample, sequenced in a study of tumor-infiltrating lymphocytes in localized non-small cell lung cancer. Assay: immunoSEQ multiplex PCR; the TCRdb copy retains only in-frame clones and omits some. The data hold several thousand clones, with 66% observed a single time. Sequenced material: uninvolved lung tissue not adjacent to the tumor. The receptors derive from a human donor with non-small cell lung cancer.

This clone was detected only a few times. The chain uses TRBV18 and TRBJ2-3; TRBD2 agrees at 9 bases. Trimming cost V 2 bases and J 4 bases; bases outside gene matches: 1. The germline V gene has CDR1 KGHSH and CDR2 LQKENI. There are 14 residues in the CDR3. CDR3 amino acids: CASSPTSGSDTQYF. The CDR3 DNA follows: TGTGCCAGCTCACCAACTAGCGGGTCAGATACGCAGTATTTT.

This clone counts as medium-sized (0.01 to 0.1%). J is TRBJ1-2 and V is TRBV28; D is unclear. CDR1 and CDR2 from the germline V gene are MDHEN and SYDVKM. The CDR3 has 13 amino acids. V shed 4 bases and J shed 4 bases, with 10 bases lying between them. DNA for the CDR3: TGTGCCAGCAGTTCGGACGGCATCTATGGCTACACCTTC. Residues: CASSSDGIYGYTF.

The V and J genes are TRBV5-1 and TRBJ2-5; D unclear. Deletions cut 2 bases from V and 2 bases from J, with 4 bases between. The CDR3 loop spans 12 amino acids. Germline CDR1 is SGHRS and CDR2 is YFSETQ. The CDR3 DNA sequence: TGCGCCAGCAGCTTCCTACAAGAGACCCAGTACTTC. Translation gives CASSFLQETQYF.

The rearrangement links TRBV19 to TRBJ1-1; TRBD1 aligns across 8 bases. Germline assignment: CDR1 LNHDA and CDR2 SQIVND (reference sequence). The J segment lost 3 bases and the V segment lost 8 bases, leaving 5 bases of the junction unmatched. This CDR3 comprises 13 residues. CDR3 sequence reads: CASRDRRHTEAFF. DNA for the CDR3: TGTGCCAGTCGGGACAGGCGTCACACTGAAGCTTTCTTT.

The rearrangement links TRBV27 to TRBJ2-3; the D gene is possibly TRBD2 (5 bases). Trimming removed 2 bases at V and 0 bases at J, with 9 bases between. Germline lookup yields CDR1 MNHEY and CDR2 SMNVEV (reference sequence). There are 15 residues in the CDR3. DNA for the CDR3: TGTGCCAGCAGTTTAGGCGGGCGAAGCACAGATACGCAGTATTTT. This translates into CASSLGGRSTDTQYF.

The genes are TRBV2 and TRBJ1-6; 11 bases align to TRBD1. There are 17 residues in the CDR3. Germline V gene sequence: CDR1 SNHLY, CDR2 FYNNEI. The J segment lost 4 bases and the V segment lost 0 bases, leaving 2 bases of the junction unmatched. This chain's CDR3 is CASSEADRGPYNSPLHF. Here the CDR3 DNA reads TGTGCCAGCAGTGAAGCGGACAGGGGGCCTTATAATTCACCCCTCCACTTT.

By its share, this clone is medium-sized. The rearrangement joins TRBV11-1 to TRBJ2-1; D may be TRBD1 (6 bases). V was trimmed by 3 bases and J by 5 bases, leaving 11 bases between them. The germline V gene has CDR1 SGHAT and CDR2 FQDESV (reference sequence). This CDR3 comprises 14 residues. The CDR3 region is CASSFRRQDNEQFF. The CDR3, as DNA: TGTGCCAGCAGCTTTCGTCGACAGGACAATGAGCAGTTCTTC.

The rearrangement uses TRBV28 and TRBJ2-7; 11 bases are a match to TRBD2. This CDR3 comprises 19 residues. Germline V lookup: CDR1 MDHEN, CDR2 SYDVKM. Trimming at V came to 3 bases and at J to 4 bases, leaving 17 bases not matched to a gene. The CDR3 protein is CASSLPLGTSGVAGYEQYF. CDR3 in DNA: TGTGCCAGCAGTTTGCCCCTCGGGACTAGCGGAGTGGCGGGGTACGAGCAGTACTTC.

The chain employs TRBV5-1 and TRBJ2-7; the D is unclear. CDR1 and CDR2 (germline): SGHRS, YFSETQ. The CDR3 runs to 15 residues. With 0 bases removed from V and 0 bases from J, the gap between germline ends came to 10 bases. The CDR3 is CASSLGRMSSYEQYF. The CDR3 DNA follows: TGCGCCAGCAGCTTGGGACGGATGAGCTCCTACGAGCAGTACTTC.

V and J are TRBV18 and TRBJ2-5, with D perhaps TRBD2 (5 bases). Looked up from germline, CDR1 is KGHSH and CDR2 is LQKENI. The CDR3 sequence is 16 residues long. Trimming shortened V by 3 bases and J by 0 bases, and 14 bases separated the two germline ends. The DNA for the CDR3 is TGTGCCAGCTCACCGGTGCCCGGGGAAAACCAAGAGACCCAGTACTTC. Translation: CASSPVPGENQETQYF. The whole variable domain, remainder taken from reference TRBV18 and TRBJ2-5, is NAGVMQNPRHLVRRRGQEARLRCSPMKGHSHVYWYRQLPEEGLKFMVYLQKENIIDESGMPKERFSAEFPKEGPSILRIQQVVRGDSAAYFCASSPVPGENQETQYFGPGTRLLVL.

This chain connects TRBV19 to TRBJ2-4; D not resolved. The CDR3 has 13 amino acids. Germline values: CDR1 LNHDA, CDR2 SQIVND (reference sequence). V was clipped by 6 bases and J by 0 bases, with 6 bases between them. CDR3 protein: CASSLRAKNIQYF. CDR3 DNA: TGTGCCAGTAGCTTAAGAGCCAAAAACATTCAGTACTTC.

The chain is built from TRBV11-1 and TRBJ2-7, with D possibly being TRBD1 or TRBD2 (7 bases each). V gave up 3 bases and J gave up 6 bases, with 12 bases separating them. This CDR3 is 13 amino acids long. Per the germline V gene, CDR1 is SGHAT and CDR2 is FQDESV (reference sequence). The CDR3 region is CASSFSRGGEQYF. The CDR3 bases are TGTGCCAGCAGCTTTTCCAGGGGGGGCGAGCAGTACTTC. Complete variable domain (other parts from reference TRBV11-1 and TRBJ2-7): EAEVAQSPRYKITEKSQAVAFWCDPISGHATLYWYRQILGQGPELLVQFQDESVVDDSQLPKDRFSAERLKGVDSTLKIQPAELGDSAMYLCASSFSRGGEQYFGPGTRLTVT.

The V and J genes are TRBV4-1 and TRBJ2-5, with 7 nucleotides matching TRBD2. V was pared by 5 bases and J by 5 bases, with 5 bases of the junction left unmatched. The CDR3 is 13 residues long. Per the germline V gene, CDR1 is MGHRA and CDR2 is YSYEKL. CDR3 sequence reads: CASSNAGEETQYF. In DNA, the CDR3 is TGCGCCAGCAGCAACGCGGGGGAGGAGACCCAGTACTTC.

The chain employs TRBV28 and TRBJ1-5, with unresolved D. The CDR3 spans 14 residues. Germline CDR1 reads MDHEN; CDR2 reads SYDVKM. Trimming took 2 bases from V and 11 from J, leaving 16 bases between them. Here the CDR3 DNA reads TGTGCCAGCAGTTTAAATAATGTCGGTTCGGCCCAGCATTTT. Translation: CASSLNNVGSAQHF.

The CDR3 sequence is CAWSDYLRPQHF. CDR3 sequence (DNA): TGTGCCTGGAGCGACTACTTACGGCCCCAGCATTTT. The chain links TRBV30 to TRBJ1-5; unclear D gene. CDR3 size: 12 residues. Trimming shortened V by 3 bases and J by 9 bases, and 12 bases separated the two germline ends. From germline, CDR1 is GTSNPN and CDR2 SVGIG (reference sequence).

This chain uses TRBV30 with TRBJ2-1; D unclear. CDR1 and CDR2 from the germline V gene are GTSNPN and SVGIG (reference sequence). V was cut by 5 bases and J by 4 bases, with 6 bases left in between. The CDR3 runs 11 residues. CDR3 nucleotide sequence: TGTGCCTGGGGTAATTACAATGAGCAGTTCTTC. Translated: CAWGNYNEQFF.

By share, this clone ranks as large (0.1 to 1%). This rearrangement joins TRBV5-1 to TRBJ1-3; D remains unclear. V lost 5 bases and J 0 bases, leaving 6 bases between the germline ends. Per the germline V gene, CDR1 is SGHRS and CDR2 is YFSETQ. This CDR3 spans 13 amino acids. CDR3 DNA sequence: TGCGCCAGCAGAGATGTCTCTGGAAACACCATATATTTT. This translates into CASRDVSGNTIYF.

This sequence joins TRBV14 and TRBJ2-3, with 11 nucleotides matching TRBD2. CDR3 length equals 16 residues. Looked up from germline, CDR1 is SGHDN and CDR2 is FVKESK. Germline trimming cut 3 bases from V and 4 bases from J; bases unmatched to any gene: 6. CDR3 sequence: CASSHPGSGRADTQYF. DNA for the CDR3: TGTGCCAGCAGCCACCCTGGTAGCGGGAGGGCAGATACGCAGTATTTT.

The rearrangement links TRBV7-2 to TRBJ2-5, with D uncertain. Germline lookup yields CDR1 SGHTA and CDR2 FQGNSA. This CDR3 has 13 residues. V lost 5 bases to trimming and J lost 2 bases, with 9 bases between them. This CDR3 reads CASSPTRQETQYF. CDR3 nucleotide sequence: TGTGCCAGCAGCCCTACCCGACAAGAGACCCAGTACTTC. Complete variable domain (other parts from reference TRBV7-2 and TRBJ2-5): GAGVSQSPSNKVTEKGKDVELRCDPISGHTALYWYRQSLGQGLEFLIYFQGNSAPDKSGLPSDRFSAERTGGSVSTLTIQRTQQEDSAVYLCASSPTRQETQYFGPGTRLLVL.

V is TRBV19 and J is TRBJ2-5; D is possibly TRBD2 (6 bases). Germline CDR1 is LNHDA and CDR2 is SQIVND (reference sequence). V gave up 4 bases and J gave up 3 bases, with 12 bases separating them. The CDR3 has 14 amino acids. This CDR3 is CASSTRDLEETQYF. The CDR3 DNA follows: TGTGCCAGTAGTACGCGGGACTTAGAAGAGACCCAGTACTTC.

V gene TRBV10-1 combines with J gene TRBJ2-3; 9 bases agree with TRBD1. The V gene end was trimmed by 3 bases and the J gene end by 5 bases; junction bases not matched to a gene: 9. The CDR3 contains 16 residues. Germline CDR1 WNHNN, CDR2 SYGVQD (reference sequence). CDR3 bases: TGCGCCAGCAGTGACTTCCAACAGGGGGCTCAAGATACGCAGTATTTT. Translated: CASSDFQQGAQDTQYF.

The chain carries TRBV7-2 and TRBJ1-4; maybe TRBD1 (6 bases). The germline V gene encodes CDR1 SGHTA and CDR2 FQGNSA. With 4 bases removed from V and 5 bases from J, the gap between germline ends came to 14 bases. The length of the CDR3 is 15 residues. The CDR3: CASSSSPGENEKLFF. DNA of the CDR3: TGTGCCAGCAGCTCTAGCCCAGGGGAAAATGAAAAACTGTTTTTT.

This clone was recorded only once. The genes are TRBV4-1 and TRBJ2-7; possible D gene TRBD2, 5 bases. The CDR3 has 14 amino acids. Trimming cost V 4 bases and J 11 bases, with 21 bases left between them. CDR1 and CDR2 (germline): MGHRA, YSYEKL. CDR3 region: CASSPQSGVGVEYF. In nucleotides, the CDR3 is TGCGCCAGCAGCCCCCAGTCCGGGGTAGGAGTGGAGTACTTC.

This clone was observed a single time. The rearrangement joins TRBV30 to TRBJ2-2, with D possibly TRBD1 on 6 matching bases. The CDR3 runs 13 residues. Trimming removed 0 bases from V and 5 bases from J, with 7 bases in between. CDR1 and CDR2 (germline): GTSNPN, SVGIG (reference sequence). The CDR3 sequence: CAWSVGGTGELFF. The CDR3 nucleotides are TGTGCCTGGAGTGTAGGGGGAACCGGGGAGCTGTTTTTT.